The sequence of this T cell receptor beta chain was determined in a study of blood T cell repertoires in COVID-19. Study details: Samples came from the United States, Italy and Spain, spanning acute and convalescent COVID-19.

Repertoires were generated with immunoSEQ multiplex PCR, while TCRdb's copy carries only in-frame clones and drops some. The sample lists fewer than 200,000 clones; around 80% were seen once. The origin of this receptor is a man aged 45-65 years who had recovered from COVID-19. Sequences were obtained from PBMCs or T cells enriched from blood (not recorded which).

In DNA form, the CDR3 reads TGTGCCAGCACCACATCCGGGAGGGGGACGAGCACCGGGGAGCTGTTTTTT. Translation gives CASTTSGRGTSTGELFF. The chain has TRBV7-8 and TRBJ2-2, with 8 bases matching TRBD2. The CDR3 contains 17 residues. CDR1 and CDR2 from the germline V gene are SGHVS and FQNEAQ. V lost 7 bases and J lost 4; bases outside the gene matches: 14.